This TCR beta chain emerged from a study of blood T cell repertoires in COVID-19. Cohort 3 recovered donors had two negative PCRs, clearance, or symptom resolution. In the original workflow: How many nucleated cells were present was estimated from reference gene primer amplification. Libraries were prepared by immunoSEQ multiplex PCR; TCRdb keeps only in-frame clonotypes and omits some of them. V, J and clone size reflect that table, while D and trimming were determined from the DNA. Of a few hundred thousand clones detected, about nine tenths appear once; the ten largest clones hold less than 0.75%. The source is a man between 18 and 35 years old who had recovered from COVID-19. Sequences were obtained from PBMCs or T cells enriched from blood (not recorded which).

The chain's CDR3 is CASSGLGAGGYTF. DNA of the CDR3: TGTGCCAGCAGTGGCCTGGGGGCCGGTGGCTACACCTTC. V is TRBV25-1 and J is TRBJ1-2; D perhaps matches TRBD1 (6 bases). V shed 4 bases and J shed 7 bases, with 13 bases lying between them. There are 13 residues in the CDR3. Germline lookup yields CDR1 MGHDK and CDR2 SYGVNS.